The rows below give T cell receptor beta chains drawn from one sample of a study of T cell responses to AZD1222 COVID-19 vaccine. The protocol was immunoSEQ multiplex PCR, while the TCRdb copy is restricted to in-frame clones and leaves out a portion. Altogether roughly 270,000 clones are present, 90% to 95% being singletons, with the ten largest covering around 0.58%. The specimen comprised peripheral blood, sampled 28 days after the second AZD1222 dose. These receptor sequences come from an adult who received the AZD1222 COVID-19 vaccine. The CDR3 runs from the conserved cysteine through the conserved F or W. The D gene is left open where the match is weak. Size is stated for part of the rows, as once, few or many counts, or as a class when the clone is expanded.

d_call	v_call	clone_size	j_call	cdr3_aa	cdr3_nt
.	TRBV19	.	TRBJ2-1	CASSRGHTGWDEQFF	TGTGCCAGTAGTCGGGGACACACCGGTTGGGATGAGCAGTTCTTC
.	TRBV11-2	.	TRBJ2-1	CASSSRKGFSYNEQFF	TGTGCCAGCAGCTCCCGAAAGGGCTTCTCCTACAATGAGCAGTTCTTC
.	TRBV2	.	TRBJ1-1	CASSEEVGAFF	TGTGCCAGCAGTGAAGAGGTGGGAGCTTTCTTT
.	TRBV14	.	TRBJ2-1	CASSTGSSYNEQFF	TGTGCCAGCAGCACAGGGAGCTCCTACAATGAGCAGTTCTTC
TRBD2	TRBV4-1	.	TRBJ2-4	CASSQRLLGLAGAKNIQYF	TGCGCCAGCAGCCAAAGATTGCTAGGGCTAGCGGGAGCCAAAAACATTCAGTACTTC
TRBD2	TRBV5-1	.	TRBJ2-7	CASSLQRGAYEQYF	TGCGCCAGCAGCTTGCAGCGGGGGGCCTACGAGCAGTACTTC
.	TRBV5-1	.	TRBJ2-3	CASSYIPGDTQYF	TGCGCCAGCAGCTACATCCCGGGAGATACGCAGTATTTT
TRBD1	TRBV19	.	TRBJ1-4	CASSAYRGRNEKLFF	TGTGCCAGTAGTGCCTACAGGGGGAGAAATGAAAAACTGTTTTTT
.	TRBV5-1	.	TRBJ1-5	CASSLAGGHHQPQHF	TGCGCCAGCAGCTTGGCCGGCGGCCATCATCAGCCCCAGCATTTT
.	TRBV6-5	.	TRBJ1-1	CASSYSWTQEAFF	TGTGCCAGCAGTTACTCGTGGACACAAGAAGCTTTCTTT
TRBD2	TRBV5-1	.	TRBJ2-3	CASRAGESDTQYF	TGCGCCAGCAGGGCGGGGGAGTCAGATACGCAGTATTTT
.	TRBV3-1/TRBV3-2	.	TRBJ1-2	CASSAGHLNYGYTF	TGTGCCAGCAGCGCCGGACACCTCAACTATGGCTACACCTTC
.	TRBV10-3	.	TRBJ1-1	CAISESEGGAFF	TGTGCCATCAGTGAGTCCGAAGGGGGAGCTTTCTTT
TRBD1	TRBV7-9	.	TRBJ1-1	CASTDRGRLNTEAFF	TGTGCCAGCACTGACAGGGGGAGATTAAACACTGAAGCTTTCTTT
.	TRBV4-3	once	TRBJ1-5	CASSQGSNQPQHF	TGCGCCAGCAGCCAAGGGAGTAATCAGCCCCAGCATTTT
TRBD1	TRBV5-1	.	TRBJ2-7	CASSLRDRGNYEQYF	TGCGCCAGCAGCCTCCGGGACAGGGGGAACTACGAGCAGTACTTC
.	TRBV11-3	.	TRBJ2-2	CASSTRTNGGGELFF	TGTGCCAGCAGCACCCGGACAAATGGTGGCGGGGAGCTGTTTTTT
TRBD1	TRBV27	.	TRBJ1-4	CASPRGQRGEKLFF	TGTGCCAGCCCCAGGGGGCAGCGTGGTGAAAAACTGTTTTTT
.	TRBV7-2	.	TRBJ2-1	CASSSGLNNEQFF	TGTGCCAGCAGCTCGGGACTCAACAATGAGCAGTTCTTC
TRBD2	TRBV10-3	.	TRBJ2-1	CAISGGTSGREAEQFF	TGTGCCATCAGTGGTGGGACTAGCGGGAGGGAAGCTGAGCAGTTCTTC
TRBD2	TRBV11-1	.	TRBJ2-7	CASRNSGGHEQYF	TGTGCCAGCAGGAATAGCGGGGGCCACGAGCAGTACTTC
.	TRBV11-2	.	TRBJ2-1	CASSLVLLYNEQFF	TGTGCCAGCAGCTTAGTCCTGTTGTACAATGAGCAGTTCTTC
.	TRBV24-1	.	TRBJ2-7	CATSDSGTTYEQYF	TGTGCCACCAGTGATTCCGGGACCACCTACGAGCAGTACTTC
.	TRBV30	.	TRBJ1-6	CAWRKVGNSPLHF	TGTGCCTGGAGGAAGGTGGGCAATTCACCCCTCCACTTT
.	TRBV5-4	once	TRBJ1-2	CASRAGTPNYGYTF	TGTGCCAGCAGGGCCGGGACACCGAACTATGGCTACACCTTC
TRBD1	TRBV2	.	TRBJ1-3	CASSGDSLNSGNTIYF	TGTGCCAGCAGCGGGGACAGTTTGAACTCTGGAAACACCATATATTTT
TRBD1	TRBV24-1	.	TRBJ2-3	CATSGWETGENTQYF	TGTGCCACCAGTGGTTGGGAGACAGGGGAAAATACGCAGTATTTT
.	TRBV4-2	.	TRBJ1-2	CASSQDQGSPYGYTF	TGTGCCAGCAGCCAAGACCAGGGGAGCCCCTATGGCTACACCTTC
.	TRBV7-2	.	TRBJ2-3	CASSLQGFEQYF	TGTGCCAGCAGCTTACAGGGGTTTGAGCAGTATTTT
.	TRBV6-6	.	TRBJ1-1	CASSYDTEAFF	TGTGCCAGCAGTTACGACACTGAAGCTTTCTTT
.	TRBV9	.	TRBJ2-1	CASSREPQLAGEQFF	TGTGCCAGCAGCCGTGAACCTCAACTAGCCGGTGAGCAGTTCTTC
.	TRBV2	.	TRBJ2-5	CASSEWDPGGTQYF	TGTGCCAGCAGTGAATGGGACCCCGGTGGGACCCAGTACTTC
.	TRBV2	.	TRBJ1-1	CASSGGVNTEAFF	TGTGCCAGCAGTGGGGGGGTAAACACTGAAGCTTTCTTT
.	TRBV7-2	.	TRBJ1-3	CASSLEGGLSGNTIYF	TGTGCCAGCAGCTTAGAGGGCGGTCTCTCTGGAAACACCATATATTTT
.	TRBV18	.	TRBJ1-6	CASSPRYTGKGNSPLHF	TGTGCCAGCTCACCACGGTACACAGGGAAGGGTAATTCACCCCTCCACTTT
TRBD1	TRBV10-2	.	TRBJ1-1	CATRTGQGAERTEAFF	TGCGCCACCCGCACAGGACAGGGGGCCGAACGAACTGAAGCTTTCTTT
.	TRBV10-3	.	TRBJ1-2	CAISESSSLTPYGYTF	TGTGCCATCAGTGAGTCGAGCAGCCTAACTCCCTATGGCTACACCTTC
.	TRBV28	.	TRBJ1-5	CASSTEKRWDQPQHF	TGTGCCAGCAGTACCGAGAAGCGATGGGATCAGCCCCAGCATTTT
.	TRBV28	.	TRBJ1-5	CASSLQTGNQPQHF	TGTGCCAGCAGTCTTCAAACCGGCAATCAGCCCCAGCATTTT
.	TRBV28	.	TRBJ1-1	CASSRTRLMNTEAFF	TGTGCCAGCAGCCGGACAAGACTCATGAACACTGAAGCTTTCTTT
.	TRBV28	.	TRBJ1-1	CASVPSWGNTEAFF	TGTGCCAGCGTACCCTCCTGGGGGAACACTGAAGCTTTCTTT